The 18 T cell receptor beta chains listed next were all sequenced from one sample in a study of blood T cell repertoires in COVID-19. Clones were read by immunoSEQ multiplex PCR, and TCRdb kept only the in-frame ones, dropping some. The table has 490,000 or so clones, roughly 90% seen once. The sample consisted of PBMCs or T cells enriched from blood (not recorded which). The origin of the receptors is a woman aged 40 to 50 who had recovered from COVID-19.

The rearrangement links TRBV12-5 to TRBJ1-1, with TRBD1 as a possible D gene (6 bases). The CDR3 is made up of 13 amino acids. V gave up 9 bases and J gave up 3 bases, with 14 bases separating them. Germline values: CDR1 LGHNT, CDR2 FRNRAP. CDR3 DNA: TGTGCTAGCCGACAGGAAGGACACACTGAAGCTTTCTTT. Translating it yields CASRQEGHTEAFF. The full variable domain, in which reference TRBV12-5 and TRBJ1-1 provide the parts outside the CDR3, is DARVTQTPRHKVTEMGQEVTMRCQPILGHNTVFWYRQTMMQGLELLAYFRNRAPLDDSGMPKDRFSAEMPDATLATLKIQPSEPRDSAVYFCASRQEGHTEAFFGQGTRLTVV.

Note on this clone: Other DNA variants within this sample encode the same CDR3. The rearrangement joins TRBV5-1 to TRBJ1-4; a possible D gene is TRBD1 (5 bases). This CDR3 has 15 residues. Germline assignment: CDR1 SGHRS and CDR2 YFSETQ. V was clipped by 1 base and J by 3 bases, with 10 bases between them. CDR3 DNA: TGCGCCAGCAGCTTGAGCAGGGCAGCTAATGAAAAACTGTTTTTT. Protein product: CASSLSRAANEKLFF.

The chain employs TRBV27 and TRBJ1-1; 7 bases agree with TRBD1. CDR3 length equals 12 residues. From germline, CDR1 is MNHEY and CDR2 SMNVEV (reference sequence). Trimming at V came to 8 bases and at J to 4 bases, leaving 4 bases not matched to a gene. Here the CDR3 reads CASRQGGTEAFF. For the CDR3, the DNA is TGTGCCAGCCGACAGGGAGGCACTGAAGCTTTCTTT.

V is TRBV19 and J is TRBJ2-7; D uncertain. Trimming took 1 base from V and 0 from J, leaving 7 bases between them. Per the germline V gene, CDR1 is LNHDA and CDR2 is SQIVND (reference sequence). This CDR3 is 14 amino acids long. The CDR3 DNA follows: TGTGCCAGTAGTATAGCCGGTTTCTCCTACGAGCAGTACTTC. Encoded protein: CASSIAGFSYEQYF.

CDR3 protein: CASSYGTGVNEQFF. The CDR3 nucleotides are TGTGCCAGCAGTTACGGAACCGGAGTTAATGAGCAGTTCTTC. The chain carries TRBV6-2 or TRBV6-3 and TRBJ2-1; no reliable D call. Trimming shortened V by 2 bases and J by 7 bases, and 12 bases separated the two germline ends. From germline, CDR1 is MNHEY and CDR2 SVGEGT. The CDR3 has 14 residues.

CDR3 loop: CASRYSGQYF. The CDR3 bases are TGTGCCAGTAGATATAGCGGGCAGTACTTC. The chain employs TRBV19 and TRBJ2-7; D possibly corresponds to TRBD2 (6 bases). The CDR3 runs 10 residues. Germline CDR1 is LNHDA and CDR2 is SQIVND (reference sequence). The V and J ends lost 6 bases and 9 bases respectively, with 9 bases between them.

V is TRBV24-1 and J is TRBJ1-5, with TRBD1 matching over 8 bases. Unmatched junction bases numbered 4, after V lost 7 bases and J lost 6 bases. This CDR3 has 13 residues. Germline V gene data show CDR1 as KGHDR and CDR2 as SFDVKD. This CDR3 reads CATSPGGTQPQHF. The CDR3 DNA sequence: TGTGCCACCAGCCCAGGGGGCACTCAGCCCCAGCATTTT.

The chain couples TRBV7-2 to TRBJ1-2; D is perhaps TRBD1 (6 bases). V gave up 3 bases and J gave up 1 base, with 12 bases separating them. Germline V gene data show CDR1 as SGHTA and CDR2 as FQGNSA. The CDR3 sequence is 15 residues long. CDR3 in amino acids: CASSFDRQDNYGYTF. The CDR3 region has the DNA TGTGCCAGCAGCTTCGACAGACAGGATAACTATGGCTACACCTTC.

J is TRBJ1-2 and V is TRBV12-3 or TRBV12-4; D unclear. V was clipped by 4 bases and J by 2 bases, with 8 bases between them. The CDR3 runs 13 residues. The CDR3 DNA reads as TGTGCCAGCAGTTCAACAGAGAACTATGGCTACACCTTC. This encodes CASSSTENYGYTF.

J is TRBJ2-5 and V is TRBV5-5; 7 bases are a match to TRBD2. This CDR3 contains 12 residues. V dropped 10 bases and J dropped 5; count of bases not matched to a gene: 8. The germline V gene encodes CDR1 SGHKS and CDR2 YYEKEE (reference sequence). The CDR3: CAGGRAKETQYF. The CDR3 DNA sequence: TGTGCCGGAGGGAGGGCCAAGGAGACCCAGTACTTC.

This chain connects TRBV20-1 to TRBJ1-2; D remains unclear. Germline V gene data show CDR1 as DFQATT and CDR2 as SNEGSKA (reference sequence). Trimming left V 5 bases short and J 5 bases short, with 3 bases between. This CDR3 contains 9 residues. CDR3 loop: CSAQYGYTF. Written as DNA, the CDR3 is TGCAGTGCTCAGTATGGCTACACCTTC.

The chain employs TRBV5-4 and TRBJ2-5; D call uncertain. There are 14 residues in the CDR3. From germline, CDR1 is SGHNT and CDR2 YYREEE (reference sequence). The V and J ends lost 1 base and 1 base respectively, with 8 bases between them. CDR3 loop: CASSLMGVQETQYF. As DNA, the CDR3 is TGTGCCAGCAGCTTGATGGGCGTCCAAGAGACCCAGTACTTC.

The J gene is TRBJ1-1, the V gene TRBV13; the D gene is possibly TRBD1 (6 bases). Trimming shortened V by 1 base and J by 3 bases, and 15 bases separated the two germline ends. The CDR3 has 16 amino acids. Germline V gene lookup returns CDR1 PRHDT and CDR2 FYEKMQ (reference sequence). This CDR3 is CASSLDLKGGDTEAFF. In nucleotides, the CDR3 is TGTGCCAGCAGCTTAGACCTTAAAGGGGGGGACACTGAAGCTTTCTTT.

The V and J genes are TRBV7-9 and TRBJ2-5; D gene unclear. The germline gives CDR1 SEHNR, CDR2 FQNEAQ (reference sequence). The CDR3 consists of 14 residues. V was cut by 6 bases and J by 0 bases, with 11 bases left in between. CDR3 coding DNA: TGTGCCAGCAGTCAATACAGTAACCAAGAGACCCAGTACTTC. It translates to CASSQYSNQETQYF.

The rearrangement links TRBV6-5 to TRBJ2-7, with a weak D call TRBD2 (5 bases). This CDR3 is 14 amino acids long. The V gene lost 7 bases and the J gene lost 7 bases, with 20 bases spanning the gap. The germline CDR1 and CDR2 sequences are MNHEY and SVGAGI. For the CDR3, the DNA is TGTGCCAGCACCAAACGGGGAATCCCCGGAGAGCAGTACTTC. Its protein product is CASTKRGIPGEQYF.

The chain links TRBV11-3 to TRBJ2-5, with D possibly TRBD2 on 6 matching bases. CDR1 and CDR2 from the germline V gene are SGHNT and YENEEA. This CDR3 contains 13 residues. Trimming shortened V by 4 bases and J by 2 bases, and 8 bases separated the two germline ends. Written as DNA, the CDR3 is TGTGCCAGCAGCTCGCGGGGACAAGAGACCCAGTACTTC. Translation: CASSSRGQETQYF.

The gene calls are TRBV6-2 or TRBV6-3 and TRBJ2-7, with 7 bases that match TRBD1. Trimming at V came to 2 bases and at J to 3 bases, leaving 7 bases not matched to a gene. CDR3 length: 15 residues. Germline V CDR1 and CDR2: MNHEY, SVGEGT. The CDR3 reads CASSYLIGQDYEQYF. The CDR3 coding sequence is TGTGCCAGCAGTTACCTTATCGGACAGGACTACGAGCAGTACTTC.

The chain combines TRBV11-2 with TRBJ1-6; a possible D gene is TRBD1 (5 bases). The CDR3 runs 18 residues. Deletions cut 1 base from V and 0 bases from J, with 13 bases between. Germline assignment: CDR1 SGHAT and CDR2 FQNNGV. For the CDR3, the DNA is TGTGCCAGCAGCTTAGCTTGGCGGGGGAGCTCCTATAATTCACCCCTCCACTTT. The encoded protein is CASSLAWRGSSYNSPLHF.